This entry is about one TCR beta chain. This sample was taken from a study of control samples from healthy donors and cancer patients. The V end lost 3 bases, the J end lost 7 bases, and 10 bases lay between the germline ends. Germline CDR1 SNHLY, CDR2 FYNNEI. The CDR3 runs to 13 residues. TCRdb's table, derived via immunoSEQ multiplex PCR, lists solely in-frame clones and lacks some. In the table there are 260,000 or so clones, roughly 82% of which are singletons. The chain carries TRBV2 and TRBJ1-5; D unclear. The receptor's source is a woman aged 55-75 years with lung cancer. Sequencing input: PBMCs. This CDR3 is CASSDEVEQPQHF. Here the CDR3 DNA reads TGTGCCAGCAGTGATGAGGTAGAGCAGCCCCAGCATTTT.